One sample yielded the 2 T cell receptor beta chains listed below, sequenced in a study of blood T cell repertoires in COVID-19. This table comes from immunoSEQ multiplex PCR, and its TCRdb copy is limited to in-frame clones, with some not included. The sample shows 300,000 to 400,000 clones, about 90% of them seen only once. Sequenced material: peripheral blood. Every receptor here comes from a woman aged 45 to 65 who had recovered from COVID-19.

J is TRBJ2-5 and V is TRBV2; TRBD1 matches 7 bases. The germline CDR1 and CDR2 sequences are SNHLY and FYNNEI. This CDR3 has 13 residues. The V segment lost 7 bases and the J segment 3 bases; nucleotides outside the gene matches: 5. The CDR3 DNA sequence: TGTGCCAGCAAAACCGGGACAGAAGAGACCCAGTACTTC. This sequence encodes CASKTGTEETQYF. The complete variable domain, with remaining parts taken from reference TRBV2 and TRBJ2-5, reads EPEVTQTPSHQVTQMGQEVILRCVPISNHLYFYWYRQILGQKVEFLVSFYNNEISEKSEIFDDQFSVERPDGSNFTLKIRSTKLEDSAMYFCASKTGTEETQYFGPGTRLLVL.

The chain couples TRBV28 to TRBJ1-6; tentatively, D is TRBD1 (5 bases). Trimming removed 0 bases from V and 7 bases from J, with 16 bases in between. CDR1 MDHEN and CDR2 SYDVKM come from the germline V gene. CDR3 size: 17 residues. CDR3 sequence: CASSLWRGQGGNSPLHF. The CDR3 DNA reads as TGTGCCAGCAGTTTATGGCGAGGGCAGGGAGGCAATTCACCCCTCCACTTT.